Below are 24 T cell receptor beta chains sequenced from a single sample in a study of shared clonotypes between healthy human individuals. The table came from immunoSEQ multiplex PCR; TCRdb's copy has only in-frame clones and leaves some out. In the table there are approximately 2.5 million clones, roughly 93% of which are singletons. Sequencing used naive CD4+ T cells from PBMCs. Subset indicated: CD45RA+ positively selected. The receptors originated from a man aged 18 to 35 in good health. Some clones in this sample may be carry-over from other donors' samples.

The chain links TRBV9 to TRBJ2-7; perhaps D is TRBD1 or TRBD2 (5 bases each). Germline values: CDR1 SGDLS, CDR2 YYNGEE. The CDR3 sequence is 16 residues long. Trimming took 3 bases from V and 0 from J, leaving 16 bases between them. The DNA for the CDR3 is TGTGCCAGCAGCGCGGGCCGGGACCGTAGCTCCTACGAGCAGTACTTC. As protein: CASSAGRDRSSYEQYF.

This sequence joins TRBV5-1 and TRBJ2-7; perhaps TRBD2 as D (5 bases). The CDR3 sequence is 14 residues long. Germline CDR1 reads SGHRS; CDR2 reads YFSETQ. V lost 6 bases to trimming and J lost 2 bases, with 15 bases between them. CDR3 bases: TGCGCCAGCACCCGGGGAGAACGAGCCTACGAGCAGTACTTC. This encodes CASTRGERAYEQYF.

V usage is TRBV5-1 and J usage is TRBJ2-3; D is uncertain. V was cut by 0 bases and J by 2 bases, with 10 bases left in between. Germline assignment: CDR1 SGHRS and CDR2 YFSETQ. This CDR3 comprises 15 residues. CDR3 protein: CASSLASGYTDTQYF. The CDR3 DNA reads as TGCGCCAGCAGCTTGGCCTCCGGGTACACAGATACGCAGTATTTT.

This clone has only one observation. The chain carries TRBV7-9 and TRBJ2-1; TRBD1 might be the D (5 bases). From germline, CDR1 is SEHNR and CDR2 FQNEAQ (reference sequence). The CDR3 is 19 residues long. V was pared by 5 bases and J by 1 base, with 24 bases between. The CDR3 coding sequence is TGTGCCAGCAGCATCGGGCGGACATCGGACCTTACATCCTACAATGAGCAGTTCTTC. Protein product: CASSIGRTSDLTSYNEQFF. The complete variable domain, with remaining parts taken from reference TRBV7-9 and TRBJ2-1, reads DTGVSQNPRHKITKRGQNVTFRCDPISEHNRLYWYRQTLGQGPEFLTYFQNEAQLEKSRLLSDRFSAERPKGSFSTLEIQRTEQGDSAMYLCASSIGRTSDLTSYNEQFFGPGTRLTVL.

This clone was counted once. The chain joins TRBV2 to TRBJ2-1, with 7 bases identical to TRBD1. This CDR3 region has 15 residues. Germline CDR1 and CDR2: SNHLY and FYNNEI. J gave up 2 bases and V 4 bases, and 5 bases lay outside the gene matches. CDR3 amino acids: CASSGGTAAYNEQFF. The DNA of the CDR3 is TGTGCCAGCAGTGGGGGGACAGCCGCCTACAATGAGCAGTTCTTC.

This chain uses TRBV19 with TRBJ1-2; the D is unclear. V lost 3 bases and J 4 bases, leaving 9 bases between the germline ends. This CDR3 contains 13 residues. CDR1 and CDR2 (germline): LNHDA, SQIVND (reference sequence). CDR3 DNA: TGTGCCAGTAGTATTGCGGCAGTCTATGGCTACACCTTC. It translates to CASSIAAVYGYTF.

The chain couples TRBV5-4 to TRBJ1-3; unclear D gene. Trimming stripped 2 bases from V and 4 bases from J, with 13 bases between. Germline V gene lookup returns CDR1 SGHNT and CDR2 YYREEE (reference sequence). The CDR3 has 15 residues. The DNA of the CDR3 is TGTGCCAGCAGCTTTGGGCCCGGCGAGGGAAACACCATATATTTT. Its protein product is CASSFGPGEGNTIYF.

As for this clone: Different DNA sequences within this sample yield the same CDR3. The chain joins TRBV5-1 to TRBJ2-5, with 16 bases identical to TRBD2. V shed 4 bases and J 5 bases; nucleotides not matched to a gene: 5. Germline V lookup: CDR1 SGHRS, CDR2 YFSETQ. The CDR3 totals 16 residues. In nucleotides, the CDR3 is TGCGCCAGCAGCCTTGGGACTAGCGGGAGGGTGGAGACCCAGTACTTC. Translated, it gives CASSLGTSGRVETQYF.

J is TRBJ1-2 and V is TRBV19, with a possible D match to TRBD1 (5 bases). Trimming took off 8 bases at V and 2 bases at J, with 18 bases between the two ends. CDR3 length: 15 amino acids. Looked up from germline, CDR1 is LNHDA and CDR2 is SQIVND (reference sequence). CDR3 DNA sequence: TGTGCCAGTCTCGGTGAGGGCAGGGACAACTATGGCTACACCTTC. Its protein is CASLGEGRDNYGYTF.

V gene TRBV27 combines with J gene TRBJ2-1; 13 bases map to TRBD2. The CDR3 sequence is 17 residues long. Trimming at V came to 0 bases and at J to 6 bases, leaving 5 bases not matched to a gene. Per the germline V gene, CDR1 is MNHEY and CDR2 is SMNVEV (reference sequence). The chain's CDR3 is CASSLSRLAGGSNEQFF. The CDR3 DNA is TGTGCCAGCAGTTTATCGAGACTAGCGGGAGGATCCAATGAGCAGTTCTTC.

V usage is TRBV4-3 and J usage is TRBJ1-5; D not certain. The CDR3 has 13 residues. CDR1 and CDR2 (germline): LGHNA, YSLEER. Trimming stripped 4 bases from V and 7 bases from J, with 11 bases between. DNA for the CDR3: TGCGCCAGCAGCCGGGCCCTCGGACAGCCCCAGCATTTT. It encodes CASSRALGQPQHF.

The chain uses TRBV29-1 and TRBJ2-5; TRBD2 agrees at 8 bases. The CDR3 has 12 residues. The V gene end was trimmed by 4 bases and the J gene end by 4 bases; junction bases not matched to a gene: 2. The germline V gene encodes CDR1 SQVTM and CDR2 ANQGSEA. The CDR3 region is CSVATSGETQYF. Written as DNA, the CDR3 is TGCAGCGTTGCAACTAGCGGAGAGACCCAGTACTTC.

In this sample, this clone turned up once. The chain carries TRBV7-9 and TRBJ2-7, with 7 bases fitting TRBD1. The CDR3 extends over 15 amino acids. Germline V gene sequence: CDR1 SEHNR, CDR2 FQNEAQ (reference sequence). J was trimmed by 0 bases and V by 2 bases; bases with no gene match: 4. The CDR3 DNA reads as TGTGCCAGCAGCTTACGGGGACAGAGCTCCTACGAGCAGTACTTC. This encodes CASSLRGQSSYEQYF.

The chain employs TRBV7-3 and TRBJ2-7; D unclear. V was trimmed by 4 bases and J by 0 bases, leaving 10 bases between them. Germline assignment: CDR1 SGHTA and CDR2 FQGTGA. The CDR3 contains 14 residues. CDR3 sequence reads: CASSSTSASYEQYF. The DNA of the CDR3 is TGTGCCAGCAGCTCAACCAGCGCCTCCTACGAGCAGTACTTC.

CDR3 bases: TGTGCCAGCAGACACACAGGGAAAGAGACCCAGTACTTC. Its protein is CASRHTGKETQYF. The rearrangement links TRBV28 to TRBJ2-5; maybe TRBD1 (6 bases). The CDR3 is made up of 13 amino acids. Per the germline V gene, CDR1 is MDHEN and CDR2 is SYDVKM. Trimming removed 6 bases at V and 3 bases at J, with 11 bases between.

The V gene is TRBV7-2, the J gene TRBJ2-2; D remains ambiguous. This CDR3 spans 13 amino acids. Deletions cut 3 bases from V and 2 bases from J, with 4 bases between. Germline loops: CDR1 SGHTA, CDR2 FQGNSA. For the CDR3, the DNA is TGTGCCAGCAGCTTCGCCAACACCGGGGAGCTGTTTTTT. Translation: CASSFANTGELFF.

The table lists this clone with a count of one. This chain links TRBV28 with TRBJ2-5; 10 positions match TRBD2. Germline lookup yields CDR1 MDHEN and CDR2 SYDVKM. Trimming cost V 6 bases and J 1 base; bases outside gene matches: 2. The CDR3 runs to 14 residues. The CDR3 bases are TGTGCCAGCAGCCCTAGCGGGAGCCAAGAGACCCAGTACTTC. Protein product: CASSPSGSQETQYF.

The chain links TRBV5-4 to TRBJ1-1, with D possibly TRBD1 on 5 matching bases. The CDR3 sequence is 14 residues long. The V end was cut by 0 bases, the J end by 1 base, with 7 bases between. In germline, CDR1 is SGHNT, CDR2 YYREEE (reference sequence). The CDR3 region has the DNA TGTGCCAGCAGCTTGGATCAGGGGAACACTGAAGCTTTCTTT. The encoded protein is CASSLDQGNTEAFF.

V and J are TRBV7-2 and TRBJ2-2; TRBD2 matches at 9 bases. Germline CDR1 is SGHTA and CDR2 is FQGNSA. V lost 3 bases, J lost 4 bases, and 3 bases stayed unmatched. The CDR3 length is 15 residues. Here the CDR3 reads CASSFETSGTGELFF. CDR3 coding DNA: TGTGCCAGCAGCTTTGAGACTAGCGGCACCGGGGAGCTGTTTTTT. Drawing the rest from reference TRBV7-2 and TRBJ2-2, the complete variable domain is GAGVSQSPSNKVTEKGKDVELRCDPISGHTALYWYRQSLGQGLEFLIYFQGNSAPDKSGLPSDRFSAERTGGSVSTLTIQRTQQEDSAVYLCASSFETSGTGELFFGEGSRLTVL.

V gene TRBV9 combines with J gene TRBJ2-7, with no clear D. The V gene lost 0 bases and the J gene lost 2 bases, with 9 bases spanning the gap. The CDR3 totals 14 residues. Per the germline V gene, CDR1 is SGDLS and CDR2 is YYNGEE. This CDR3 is CASSVGAEPYEQYF. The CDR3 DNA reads TGTGCCAGCAGCGTAGGGGCAGAACCCTACGAGCAGTACTTC.

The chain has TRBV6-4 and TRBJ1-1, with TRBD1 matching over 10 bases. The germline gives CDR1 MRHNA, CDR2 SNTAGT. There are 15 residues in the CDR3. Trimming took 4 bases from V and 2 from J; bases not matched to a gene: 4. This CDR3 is CASSAGQGPNTEAFF. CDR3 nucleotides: TGTGCCAGCAGTGCGGGACAGGGGCCTAACACTGAAGCTTTCTTT.

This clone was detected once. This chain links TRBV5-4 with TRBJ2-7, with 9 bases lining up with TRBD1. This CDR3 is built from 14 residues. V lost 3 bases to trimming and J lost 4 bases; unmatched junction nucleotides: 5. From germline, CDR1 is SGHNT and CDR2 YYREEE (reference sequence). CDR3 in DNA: TGTGCCAGCAGCTCGGGACAGGGATTATACGAGCAGTACTTC. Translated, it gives CASSSGQGLYEQYF. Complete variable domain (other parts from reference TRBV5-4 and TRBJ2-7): ETGVTQSPTHLIKTRGQQVTLRCSSQSGHNTVSWYQQALGQGPQFIFQYYREEENGRGNFPPRFSGLQFPNYSSELNVNALELDDSALYLCASSSGQGLYEQYFGPGTRLTVT.

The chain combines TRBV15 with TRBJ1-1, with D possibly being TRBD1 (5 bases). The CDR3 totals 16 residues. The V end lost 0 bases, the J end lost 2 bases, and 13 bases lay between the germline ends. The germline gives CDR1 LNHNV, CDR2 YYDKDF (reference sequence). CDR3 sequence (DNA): TGTGCCACCAGCAGAGACAGGGTCCGTCGAAACACTGAAGCTTTCTTT. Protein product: CATSRDRVRRNTEAFF.

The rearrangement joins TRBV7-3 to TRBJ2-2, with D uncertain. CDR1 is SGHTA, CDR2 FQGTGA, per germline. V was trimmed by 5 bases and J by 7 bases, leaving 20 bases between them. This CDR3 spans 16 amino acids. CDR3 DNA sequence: TGTGCCAGCAGCCCGACCCGAAACTCGGTACGCGGGGAGCTGTTTTTT. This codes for CASSPTRNSVRGELFF.